The entry below gives a single TCR beta chain sequence along with its context. Antigen: not known. This entry is derived from a study of shared clonotypes between healthy human individuals. The CDR3 length is 15 residues. Germline loops: CDR1 SGHRS, CDR2 YFSETQ. The V and J ends lost 2 bases and 3 bases respectively, with 14 bases between them. As processed by the authors: Junction-only immunoSEQ sequences carried no quality scores, so filtering differed. This table comes from immunoSEQ multiplex PCR, and its TCRdb copy is limited to in-frame clones, with some not included. That table furnishes V, J and clone size, whereas the DNA furnished D and trimming. The repertoire includes over a million clones, around 97% of them detected once, and approximately 1.2% sits in the top ten. Nashville, Tennessee was home to all donors, each a Caucasian adult. Findings of the study overall: Exclusively blood specimens were collected; tissue repertoires likely differ. Clonotype sharing across a handful of donors was observed for around 5% of naive CD4 clonotypes.

The chain has TRBV5-1 and TRBJ2-5, with D perhaps TRBD1 or TRBD2 (5 bases each). This TCR came from a man under 40 in good health. Material: naive CD4+ T cells sorted from blood. Subset of the sample: CD45RA+ positively selected. In DNA form, the CDR3 reads TGCGCCAGCAGCTTCTACGGGACGGCTGAAGAGACCCAGTACTTC. Translated, it gives CASSFYGTAEETQYF.